This note documents a single T cell receptor beta chain sequence. Sequencing used cDNA as its template, made by extracting RNA and reverse transcribing it. Data came from immunoSEQ multiplex PCR; TCRdb stores just in-frame clones and leaves some out. The sample records 60,000 to 90,000 clones, approximately 70% being singletons. The V gene lost 0 bases and the J gene lost 3 bases, with 12 bases spanning the gap. The CDR3 covers 15 residues. CDR1 and CDR2 from the germline V gene are LGHNA and YSLEER. This specimen belongs to a study of CD8+ T cells in alopecia areata. Stated treatment: oral pan-JAK inhibitor, 5-10 mg twice daily.

The chain is built from TRBV4-3 and TRBJ2-7; tentatively, D is TRBD1 or TRBD2 (6 bases each). The sequencing used CD8+ T cells sorted from blood, collected at week 24, from a patient treated with tofacitinib. This sequence was found in a human donor with alopecia areata. In nucleotides, the CDR3 is TGCGCCAGCAGCCAAGATGCCGGGGGCCACTACGAGCAGTACTTC. Protein product: CASSQDAGGHYEQYF.